This T cell receptor beta chain derives from a study of blood T cell repertoires in COVID-19. Across the whole study: The United States, Italy and Spain supplied acute and convalescent COVID-19 samples.

Trimming stripped 5 bases from V and 3 bases from J, with 2 bases between. This CDR3 spans 12 amino acids. Participants' own reports of clinical history determined their cohort assignment. Recovered Cohort 3 donors showed two negative PCRs, clearance, or symptom resolution. Generated by immunoSEQ multiplex PCR, the TCRdb table keeps only in-frame clones and is missing some. The profile shows 270,000 or so clones, roughly 80% of them singletons. The chain uses TRBV12-3 or TRBV12-4 and TRBJ1-6; D call uncertain. The sequence was obtained from a man in his fifties who had recovered from COVID-19. The sequencing input was PBMCs or T cells enriched from blood (not recorded which). CDR3 protein: CASSLYNSPLHF. The CDR3 coding sequence is TGTGCCAGCAGTCTCTATAATTCACCCCTCCACTTT.